This TCR beta chain is drawn from a study of T-cell reconstitution after alpha-beta-depleted transplantation in children. Overall study findings and caveats: Reported findings indicate that, about two months after transplant, alpha-beta T cells came from several hundred expanded clones, which were derived from non-depleted graft cells. Newly generated T cells supplied most T-cell counts and diversity one year post-transplant.

Unique molecular identifiers were used in preparing the TCRbeta library. TCRdb re-analysed the PCR reads in MiXCR, keeping a single row per CDR3 protein. There are roughly 310,000 distinct CDR3 sequences in the sample; more than 20% occur only once, and roughly 11% lies in the top ten. The length of the CDR3 is 15 residues. This clonotype was recorded a few times. As yet, its antigen is unknown. The chain combines TRBV21-1 with TRBJ2-7; the DNA was not used to check the table's D call, TRBD1. TRBV21-1 is shown as a pseudogene. This receptor was obtained from a male patient under 18 who had a stem cell transplant for acute lymphoblastic leukemia, so the T cells may come from the graft donor. Material: PBMCs, mostly from graft donor cells, obtained 180 days after TCRalphabeta/CD19-depleted stem cell transplant. The CDR3 region has the DNA TGTGCCAGCAGCAAAAGAAGGACAGGGGAGTGGGAGCAGTACTTC. This sequence encodes CASSKRRTGEWEQYF.